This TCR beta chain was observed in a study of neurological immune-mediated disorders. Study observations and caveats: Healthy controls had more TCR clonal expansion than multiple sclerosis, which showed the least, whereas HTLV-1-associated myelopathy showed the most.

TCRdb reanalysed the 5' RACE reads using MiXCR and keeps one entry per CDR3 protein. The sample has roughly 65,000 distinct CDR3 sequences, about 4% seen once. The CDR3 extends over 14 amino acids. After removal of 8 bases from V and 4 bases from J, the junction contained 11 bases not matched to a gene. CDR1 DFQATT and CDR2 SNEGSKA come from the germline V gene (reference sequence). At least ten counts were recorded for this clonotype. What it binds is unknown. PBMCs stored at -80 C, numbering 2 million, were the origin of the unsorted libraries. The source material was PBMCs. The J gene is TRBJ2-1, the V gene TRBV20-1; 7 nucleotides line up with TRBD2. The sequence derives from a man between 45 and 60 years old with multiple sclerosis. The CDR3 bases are TGCAGTACTTTCCGGGGGGTAATTTACAATGAGCAGTTCTTC. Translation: CSTFRGVIYNEQFF.